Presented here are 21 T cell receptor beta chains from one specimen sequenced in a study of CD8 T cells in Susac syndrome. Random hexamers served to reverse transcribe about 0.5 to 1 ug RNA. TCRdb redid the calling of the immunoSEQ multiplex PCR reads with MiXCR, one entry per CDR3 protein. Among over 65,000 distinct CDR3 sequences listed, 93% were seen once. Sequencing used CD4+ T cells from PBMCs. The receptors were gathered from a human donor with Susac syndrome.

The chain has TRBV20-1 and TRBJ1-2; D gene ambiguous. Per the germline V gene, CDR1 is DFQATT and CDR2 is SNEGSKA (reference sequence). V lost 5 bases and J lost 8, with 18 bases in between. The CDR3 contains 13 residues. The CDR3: CSAPHLWEEGYTF. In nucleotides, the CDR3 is TGCAGTGCTCCCCATCTCTGGGAGGAGGGCTACACCTTC.

The CDR3 coding sequence is TGTGCCAGCAGTTTCCAACCGACCTATGGCTACACCTTC. Translated: CASSFQPTYGYTF. This chain joins TRBV27 and TRBJ1-2; D is unresolved. In germline, CDR1 is MNHEY, CDR2 SMNVEV (reference sequence). Trimming pared 3 bases from V and 4 bases from J, leaving 9 bases between. CDR3 length: 13 amino acids.

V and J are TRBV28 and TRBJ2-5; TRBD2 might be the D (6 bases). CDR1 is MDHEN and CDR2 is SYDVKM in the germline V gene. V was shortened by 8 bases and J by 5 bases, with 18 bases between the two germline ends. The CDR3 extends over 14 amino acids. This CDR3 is CASYESGVVETQYF. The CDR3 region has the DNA TGTGCCAGCTACGAGTCGGGAGTGGTGGAGACCCAGTACTTC.

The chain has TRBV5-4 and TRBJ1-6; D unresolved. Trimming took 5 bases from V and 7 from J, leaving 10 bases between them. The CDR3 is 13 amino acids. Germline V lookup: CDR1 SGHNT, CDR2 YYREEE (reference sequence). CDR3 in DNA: TGTGCCAGCAGGGTAACGGGGAATTCACCCCTCCACTTT. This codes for CASRVTGNSPLHF.

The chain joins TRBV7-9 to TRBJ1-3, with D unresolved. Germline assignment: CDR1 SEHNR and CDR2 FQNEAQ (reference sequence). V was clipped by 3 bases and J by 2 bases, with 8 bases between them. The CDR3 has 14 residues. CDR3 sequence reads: CASSFSITGNTIYF. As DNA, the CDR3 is TGTGCCAGCAGCTTTTCTATCACTGGAAACACCATATATTTT.

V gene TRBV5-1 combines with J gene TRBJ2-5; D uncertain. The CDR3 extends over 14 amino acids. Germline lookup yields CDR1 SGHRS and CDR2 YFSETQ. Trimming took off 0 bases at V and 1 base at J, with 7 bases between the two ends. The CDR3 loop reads CASSLVNRQETQYF. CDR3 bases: TGCGCCAGCAGCTTGGTGAACCGCCAAGAGACCCAGTACTTC.

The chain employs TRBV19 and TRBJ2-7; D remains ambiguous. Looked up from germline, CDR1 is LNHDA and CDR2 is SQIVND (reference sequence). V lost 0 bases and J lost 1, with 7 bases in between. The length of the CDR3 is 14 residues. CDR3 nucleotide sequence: TGTGCCAGTAGTATAGAAGAAGGTTCCTACGAGCAGTACTTC. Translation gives CASSIEEGSYEQYF.

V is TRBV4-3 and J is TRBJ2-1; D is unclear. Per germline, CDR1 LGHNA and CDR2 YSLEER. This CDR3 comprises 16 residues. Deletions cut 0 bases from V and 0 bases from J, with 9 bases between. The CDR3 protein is CASSQEWRYSYNEQFF. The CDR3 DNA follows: TGCGCCAGCAGCCAAGAATGGCGGTACTCCTACAATGAGCAGTTCTTC.

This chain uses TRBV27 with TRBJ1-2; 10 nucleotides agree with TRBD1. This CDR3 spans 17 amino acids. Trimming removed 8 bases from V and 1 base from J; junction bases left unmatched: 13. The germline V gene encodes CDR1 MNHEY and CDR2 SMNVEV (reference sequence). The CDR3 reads CASGKPGQGRLNYGYTF. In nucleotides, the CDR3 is TGTGCCAGCGGTAAACCGGGACAGGGGAGACTTAACTATGGCTACACCTTC.

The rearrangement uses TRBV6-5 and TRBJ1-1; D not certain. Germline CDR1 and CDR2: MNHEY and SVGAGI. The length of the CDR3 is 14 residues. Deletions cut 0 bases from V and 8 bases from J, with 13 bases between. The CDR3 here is CASSYSRVLGEAFF. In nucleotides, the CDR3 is TGTGCCAGCAGTTACTCGAGGGTACTGGGGGAAGCTTTCTTT.

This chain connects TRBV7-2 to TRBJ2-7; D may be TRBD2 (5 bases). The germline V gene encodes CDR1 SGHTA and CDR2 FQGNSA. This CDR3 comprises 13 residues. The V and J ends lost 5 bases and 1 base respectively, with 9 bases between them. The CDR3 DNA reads TGTGCCAGCAGCACTCGGGAATCCTACGAGCAGTACTTC. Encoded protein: CASSTRESYEQYF.

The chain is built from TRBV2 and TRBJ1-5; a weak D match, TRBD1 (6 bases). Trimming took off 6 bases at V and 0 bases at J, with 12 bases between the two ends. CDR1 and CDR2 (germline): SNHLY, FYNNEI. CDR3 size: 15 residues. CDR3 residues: CASRPTGNSNQPQHF. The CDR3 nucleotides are TGTGCCAGCAGACCAACAGGGAATAGCAATCAGCCCCAGCATTTT.

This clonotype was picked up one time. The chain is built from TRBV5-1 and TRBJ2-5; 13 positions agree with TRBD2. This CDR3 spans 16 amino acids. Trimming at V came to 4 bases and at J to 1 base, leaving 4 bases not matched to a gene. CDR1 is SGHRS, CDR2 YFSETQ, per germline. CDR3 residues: CASSDGTSGAQETQYF. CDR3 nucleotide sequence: TGCGCCAGCAGCGACGGGACTAGCGGGGCCCAAGAGACCCAGTACTTC.

CDR3 in amino acids: CASSMGRGHRPGGYTF. The DNA of the CDR3 is TGTGCCAGTAGTATGGGCCGGGGACATCGCCCTGGTGGCTACACCTTC. V usage is TRBV19 and J usage is TRBJ1-2; possibly TRBD1 for D (6 bases). Germline V gene data show CDR1 as LNHDA and CDR2 as SQIVND (reference sequence). CDR3 length: 16 residues. Trimming shortened V by 3 bases and J by 7 bases, and 21 bases separated the two germline ends.

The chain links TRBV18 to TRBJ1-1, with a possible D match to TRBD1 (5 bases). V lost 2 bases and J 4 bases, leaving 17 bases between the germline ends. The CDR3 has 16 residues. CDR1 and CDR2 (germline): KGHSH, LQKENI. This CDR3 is CASSPDSPFGTTEAFF. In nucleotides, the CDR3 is TGTGCCAGCTCACCAGATTCACCATTCGGGACCACTGAAGCTTTCTTT.

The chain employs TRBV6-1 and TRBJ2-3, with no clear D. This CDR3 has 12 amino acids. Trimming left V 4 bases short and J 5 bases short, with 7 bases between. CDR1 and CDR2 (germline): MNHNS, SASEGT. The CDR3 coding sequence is TGTGCCAGCAGTGGATTGTTAGATACGCAGTATTTT. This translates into CASSGLLDTQYF.

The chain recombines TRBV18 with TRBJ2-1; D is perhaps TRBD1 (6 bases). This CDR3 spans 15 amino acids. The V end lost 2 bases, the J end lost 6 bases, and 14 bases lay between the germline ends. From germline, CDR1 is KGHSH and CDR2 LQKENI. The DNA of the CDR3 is TGTGCCAGCTCACCATTGGTTGGGGGCGGCAATGAGCAGTTCTTC. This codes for CASSPLVGGGNEQFF.

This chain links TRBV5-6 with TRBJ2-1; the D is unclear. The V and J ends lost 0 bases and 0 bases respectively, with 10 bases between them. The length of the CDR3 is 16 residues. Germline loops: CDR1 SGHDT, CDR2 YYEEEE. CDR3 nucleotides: TGTGCCAGCAGCTTGGACCCGCCGAGCTCCTACAATGAGCAGTTCTTC. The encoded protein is CASSLDPPSSYNEQFF.

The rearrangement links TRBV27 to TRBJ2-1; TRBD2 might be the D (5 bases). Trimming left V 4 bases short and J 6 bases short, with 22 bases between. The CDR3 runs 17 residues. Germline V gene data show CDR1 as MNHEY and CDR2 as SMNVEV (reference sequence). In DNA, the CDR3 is TGTGCCAGCAGTTCACTCCTGCTAGCTAGTGGGGTCAATGAGCAGTTCTTC. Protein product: CASSSLLLASGVNEQFF.

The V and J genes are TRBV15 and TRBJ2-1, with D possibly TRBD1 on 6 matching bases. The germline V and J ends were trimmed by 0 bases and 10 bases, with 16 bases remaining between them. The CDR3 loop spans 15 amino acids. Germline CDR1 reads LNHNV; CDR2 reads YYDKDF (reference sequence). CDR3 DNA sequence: TGTGCCACCAGCAGAGATAGGGCTCTTACAGGGGAGCAGTTCTTC. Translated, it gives CATSRDRALTGEQFF.

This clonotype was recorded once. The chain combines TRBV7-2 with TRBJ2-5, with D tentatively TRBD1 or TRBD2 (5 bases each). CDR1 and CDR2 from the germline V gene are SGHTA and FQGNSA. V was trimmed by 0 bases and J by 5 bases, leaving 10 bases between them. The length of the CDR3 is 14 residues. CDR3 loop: CASSLAGEGETQYF. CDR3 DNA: TGTGCCAGCAGCTTAGCGGGGGAAGGGGAGACCCAGTACTTC.